Described below is a single T cell receptor (beta chain) sequence and its context. This beta chain represents an off-target read in a library built for alpha chains; its size is of limited meaning. Germline V CDR1 and CDR2: SGHRS, YFSETQ. The CDR3 is 17 residues long. J gave up 4 bases and V 4 bases, and 5 bases lay outside the gene matches. MiXCR was run by TCRdb on the RT-PCR reads, yielding one entry per CDR3 protein. The sample has about 6,500 distinct CDR3 sequences; 91% are singletons. Sequenced sample: memory CD4+ T cells from blood. The chain recombines TRBV5-1 with TRBJ2-2; 15 positions match TRBD2. The source is a female donor in good health, serving as a healthy control. The DNA for the CDR3 is TGCGCCAGCAGCCGGACTAGCGGGGGGGGATCCACCGGGGAGCTGTTTTTT. This encodes CASSRTSGGGSTGELFF.